These T cell receptor beta chains were read from a single sample in a study of T-cell reconstitution after alpha-beta-depleted transplantation in children. TCRdb passed the PCR reads through MiXCR, listing each CDR3 protein once. The table records around 370,000 distinct CDR3 sequences, about a tenth of them present only once. Sample: PBMCs from the stem cell graft donor, taken from the stem cell graft. The receptors derive from a human donor who donated a stem cell graft to a child with acute lymphoblastic leukemia. The CDR3 runs from the conserved cysteine through the conserved F or W. D genes are given only for firm matches. Some rows have no size entry. The others give once, few or many, or a class for an expanded clone.

J gene: TRBJ2-7; clone size: many; D gene: .; V gene: TRBV20-1; CDR3 protein: CSARLAHEQYF; CDR3 DNA: TGCAGTGCTAGACTAGCCCACGAGCAGTACTTC
J gene: TRBJ2-1; clone size: many; D gene: TRBD1; V gene: TRBV7-3; CDR3 protein: CASSLQGAYEQFF; CDR3 DNA: TGTGCCAGCAGCTTACAGGGGGCCTATGAGCAGTTCTTC
J gene: TRBJ1-1; clone size: many; D gene: .; V gene: TRBV4-3; CDR3 protein: CASSQERRYTEAFF; CDR3 DNA: TGCGCCAGCAGCCAAGAGCGGCGATACACTGAAGCTTTCTTT
J gene: TRBJ2-3; clone size: many; D gene: .; V gene: TRBV4-1; CDR3 protein: CASSQVSPDTQYF; CDR3 DNA: TGCGCCAGCAGCCAAGTTTCCCCAGATACGCAGTATTTT
J gene: TRBJ2-7; clone size: .; D gene: .; V gene: TRBV20-1; CDR3 protein: CSAPDRQLPNYEQYF; CDR3 DNA: TGCAGTGCTCCTGACAGGCAACTACCTAACTACGAGCAGTACTTC
J gene: TRBJ1-2; clone size: .; D gene: .; V gene: TRBV30; CDR3 protein: CAWLSILGYGYTF; CDR3 DNA: TGTGCCTGGCTTAGTATATTAGGCTATGGCTACACCTTC
J gene: TRBJ2-4; clone size: few; D gene: TRBD2; V gene: TRBV12-3/TRBV12-4; CDR3 protein: CASSWGLGNIQYF; CDR3 DNA: TGTGCCAGCAGTTGGGGACTAGGGAACATTCAGTACTTC
J gene: TRBJ1-5; clone size: many; D gene: .; V gene: TRBV24-1; CDR3 protein: CATSEDSRTANQPQHF; CDR3 DNA: TGTGCCACCAGTGAAGATTCCCGGACCGCCAATCAGCCCCAGCATTTT
J gene: TRBJ1-2; clone size: .; D gene: .; V gene: TRBV13; CDR3 protein: CASSGGTDTNYGYTF; CDR3 DNA: TGTGCCAGCAGCGGAGGGACGGATACTAACTATGGCTACACCTTC
J gene: TRBJ2-1; clone size: .; D gene: .; V gene: TRBV30; CDR3 protein: CAWDNYNEQFF; CDR3 DNA: TGTGCCTGGGACAACTACAATGAGCAGTTCTTC
J gene: TRBJ2-1; clone size: few; D gene: TRBD2; V gene: TRBV5-1; CDR3 protein: CASSLEGRAAGNEQFF; CDR3 DNA: TGCGCCAGCAGCTTGGAAGGGAGGGCCGCGGGGAATGAGCAGTTCTTC
J gene: TRBJ1-1; clone size: .; D gene: .; V gene: TRBV4-3; CDR3 protein: CASSHSRRLSNTEAFF; CDR3 DNA: TGCGCCAGCAGCCACAGTCGGAGACTTTCGAACACTGAAGCTTTCTTT
J gene: TRBJ2-7; clone size: few; D gene: TRBD1; V gene: TRBV5-6; CDR3 protein: CASSLDSGTATYEQYF; CDR3 DNA: TGTGCCAGCAGCTTGGACTCCGGGACAGCTACCTACGAGCAGTACTTC
J gene: TRBJ2-1; clone size: few; D gene: .; V gene: TRBV24-1; CDR3 protein: CATSDSVSSYNEQFF; CDR3 DNA: TGTGCCACCAGTGATTCGGTAAGCTCCTACAATGAGCAGTTCTTC
J gene: TRBJ2-7; clone size: .; D gene: .; V gene: TRBV5-5; CDR3 protein: CASSPGTPKTYEQYF; CDR3 DNA: TGTGCCAGCAGCCCTGGGACTCCCAAAACTTACGAGCAGTACTTC
J gene: TRBJ2-1; clone size: .; D gene: TRBD2; V gene: TRBV5-1; CDR3 protein: CASSSRSGSGSYNEQFF; CDR3 DNA: TGCGCCAGCAGCTCCCGATCAGGTAGCGGGAGCTACAATGAGCAGTTCTTC
J gene: TRBJ2-7; clone size: .; D gene: .; V gene: TRBV27; CDR3 protein: CASSLNGGGISYEQYF; CDR3 DNA: TGTGCCAGCAGTTTGAACGGAGGGGGTATATCCTACGAGCAGTACTTC
J gene: TRBJ1-6; clone size: few; D gene: .; V gene: TRBV6-5; CDR3 protein: CASSLGWDSPLHF; CDR3 DNA: TGTGCCAGCAGTTTGGGGTGGGACTCACCCCTCCACTTT
J gene: TRBJ2-2; clone size: .; D gene: .; V gene: TRBV20-1; CDR3 protein: CSAPGPTNTGELFF; CDR3 DNA: TGCAGTGCGCCGGGACCTACGAACACCGGGGAGCTGTTTTTT
J gene: TRBJ2-7; clone size: few; D gene: .; V gene: TRBV7-2; CDR3 protein: CASSPLHEQYF; CDR3 DNA: TGTGCCAGCAGCCCATTACACGAGCAGTACTTC
J gene: TRBJ2-2; clone size: .; D gene: TRBD2; V gene: TRBV19; CDR3 protein: CASSTRTSGSTGELFF; CDR3 DNA: TGTGCCAGTAGTACCCGGACTAGCGGGAGCACCGGGGAGCTGTTTTTT
J gene: TRBJ2-3; clone size: few; D gene: TRBD2; V gene: TRBV5-1; CDR3 protein: CASSDRPGTRGGDTQYF; CDR3 DNA: TGCGCCAGCAGCGACAGGCCCGGGACTAGGGGAGGAGATACGCAGTATTTT
J gene: TRBJ1-6; clone size: .; D gene: .; V gene: TRBV9; CDR3 protein: CASSVEPNSPLHF; CDR3 DNA: TGTGCCAGCAGCGTCGAGCCCAATTCACCCCTCCACTTT
J gene: TRBJ2-1; clone size: .; D gene: TRBD1; V gene: TRBV4-3; CDR3 protein: CASSQGRGTGLGEEQFF; CDR3 DNA: TGCGCCAGCAGCCAAGGTAGAGGGACAGGGCTTGGTGAGGAGCAGTTCTTC
J gene: TRBJ2-5; clone size: .; D gene: .; V gene: TRBV20-1; CDR3 protein: CSAAPELSYGVEETQYF; CDR3 DNA: TGCAGTGCAGCCCCTGAGCTGTCGTATGGGGTTGAAGAGACCCAGTACTTC
J gene: TRBJ1-1; clone size: many; D gene: .; V gene: TRBV5-1; CDR3 protein: CASSLGQPSKYEAFF; CDR3 DNA: TGCGCCAGCAGCTTGGGACAGCCCTCAAAGTATGAAGCTTTCTTT
J gene: TRBJ2-2; clone size: many; D gene: .; V gene: TRBV4-2; CDR3 protein: CASSHLGDTGELFF; CDR3 DNA: TGTGCCAGCAGCCACCTTGGGGATACCGGGGAGCTGTTTTTT
J gene: TRBJ2-2; clone size: many; D gene: TRBD1; V gene: TRBV5-1; CDR3 protein: CASSTGQGGTGELFF; CDR3 DNA: TGCGCCAGCAGCACGGGACAGGGAGGAACCGGGGAGCTGTTTTTT
J gene: TRBJ2-1; clone size: .; D gene: TRBD2; V gene: TRBV19; CDR3 protein: CASSIPRGSGRGGNEQFF; CDR3 DNA: TGTGCCAGTAGTATACCCCGGGGTAGCGGGAGAGGAGGAAATGAGCAGTTCTTC
J gene: TRBJ1-5; clone size: .; D gene: .; V gene: TRBV6-2/TRBV6-3; CDR3 protein: CATSRRAGQPQHF; CDR3 DNA: TGTGCCACCTCCCGGAGGGCTGGACAGCCCCAGCATTTT
J gene: TRBJ1-4; clone size: .; D gene: TRBD1; V gene: TRBV7-2; CDR3 protein: CASSFGQGGEKLFF; CDR3 DNA: TGTGCCAGCAGCTTTGGACAGGGAGGGGAAAAACTGTTTTTT
J gene: TRBJ2-1; clone size: .; D gene: TRBD2; V gene: TRBV4-3; CDR3 protein: CASSQGSPTSASSYNEQFF; CDR3 DNA: TGCGCCAGCAGCCAAGGGAGCCCCACTAGCGCGAGCTCCTACAATGAGCAGTTCTTC
J gene: TRBJ2-1; clone size: .; D gene: TRBD1; V gene: TRBV5-1; CDR3 protein: CASSFGLFGTGGNEQFF; CDR3 DNA: TGCGCCAGCAGCTTCGGGCTCTTTGGGACAGGGGGCAATGAGCAGTTCTTC
J gene: TRBJ2-1; clone size: .; D gene: TRBD1; V gene: TRBV5-1; CDR3 protein: CASSRRDSSNEQFF; CDR3 DNA: TGCGCCAGCAGCCGCCGGGACAGCAGCAATGAGCAGTTCTTC
J gene: TRBJ1-5; clone size: few; D gene: .; V gene: TRBV3-1; CDR3 protein: CASSQTGGQPQHF; CDR3 DNA: TGTGCCAGCAGCCAAACGGGGGGTCAGCCCCAGCATTTT
J gene: TRBJ2-7; clone size: few; D gene: .; V gene: TRBV7-2; CDR3 protein: CASSPPPSLGVQYF; CDR3 DNA: TGTGCCAGCAGCCCGCCCCCCTCGTTAGGTGTGCAGTACTTC
J gene: TRBJ2-1; clone size: few; D gene: .; V gene: TRBV30; CDR3 protein: CAWSVGLGNEQFF; CDR3 DNA: TGTGCCTGGAGTGTAGGGCTAGGGAATGAGCAGTTCTTC